The subject of this entry is one T cell receptor beta chain. Its antigen is as yet unknown. TCRdb used MiXCR to reprocess the RT-PCR reads, holding one entry per CDR3 protein. The table has under 550,000 distinct CDR3 sequences, 6% to 9% seen once. V lost 1 base, J lost 1 base, and 12 bases lay in between. The germline V gene has CDR1 MDHEN and CDR2 SYDVKM. This CDR3 comprises 16 residues. The data are from a study of response to subunit inactivated influenza vaccine. Study observations and caveats: A suggestion made by the authors is that each seasonal influenza vaccination recruits few new T cells.

The sequencing here drew on PBMCs from blood, taken around 25 months after vaccination. V usage is TRBV28 and J usage is TRBJ2-3; tentatively, D is TRBD1 or TRBD2 (6 bases each). This clonotype originated in a man aged 50 to 75 who received an inactivated influenza vaccine. CDR3 coding DNA: TGTGCCAGCAGTTTATTGTCAAGGGGGGGCACAGATACGCAGTATTTT. This sequence encodes CASSLLSRGGTDTQYF.